One and the same sample provided the 10 T cell receptor beta chains below, sequenced in a study of vaccination effects on CD4 cells after COVID-19. These TCRs are of unknown antigen specificity. Using viral peptide pools, the ViraFEST assay grew out antigen-specific CD4+ T cells prior to sequencing. Following an approximately 11-day culture, CD4+ T cells were purified. No vaccinee had earlier SARS-CoV-2 infection, and nucleocapsid antibodies were negative. Sequencing was performed with immunoSEQ multiplex PCR; in TCRdb, only in-frame clones are kept and a portion is missing. Of roughly 65,000 clones in the sample, 65% to 85% were seen once. Sequencing was performed on CD4+ T cells from PBMCs cultured with HCoV-NL63 spike peptides, taken before COVID-19 vaccination. All receptors derive from a human donor who received a COVID-19 vaccine.

The CDR3 loop reads CASSQLPARTGTNSPLHF. The CDR3 nucleotides are TGTGCCAGCAGCCAACTCCCGGCCCGGACAGGGACTAATTCACCCCTCCACTTT. The chain links TRBV4-2 to TRBJ1-6; 8 nucleotides align to TRBD1. CDR3 size: 18 residues. The V gene end was trimmed by 2 bases and the J gene end by 6 bases; junction bases not matched to a gene: 12. Germline CDR1 is LGHNA and CDR2 is YNFKEQ.

V and J are TRBV3-1 (or the pseudogene TRBV3-2) and TRBJ1-5; D ambiguous. Germline loops: CDR1 LGHDT, CDR2 YNNKEL (reference sequence). CDR3 length equals 12 residues. V lost 1 base and J lost 6, with 4 bases in between. The chain's CDR3 is CASSQGSQPQHF. The CDR3 DNA follows: TGTGCCAGCAGCCAAGGCAGTCAGCCCCAGCATTTT.

The rearrangement uses TRBV28 and TRBJ1-4, with D possibly matching TRBD1 (5 bases). Germline CDR1 is MDHEN and CDR2 is SYDVKM. The CDR3 is made up of 14 amino acids. The ends were cut back, 8 bases at V and 3 bases at J, with 13 bases in the middle. CDR3 sequence: CASGNRRSNEKLFF. The CDR3 DNA reads TGTGCCAGCGGCAACAGGAGATCTAATGAAAAACTGTTTTTT.

This clone has just a few counts. V gene TRBV6-1 combines with J gene TRBJ1-6; tentative D call: TRBD1 (5 bases). This CDR3 has 15 amino acids. CDR1 and CDR2 from the germline V gene are MNHNS and SASEGT. Trimming removed 3 bases from V and 14 bases from J, with 20 bases in between. The DNA of the CDR3 is TGTGCCAGCAGTGATCGTCCCGGGACGGGTTCGGCCCTCCACTTT. Encoded protein: CASSDRPGTGSALHF.

This chain joins TRBV11-2 and TRBJ2-3; no clear D gene. V lost 1 base to trimming and J lost 6 bases, with 11 bases between them. Germline loops: CDR1 SGHAT, CDR2 FQNNGV. The CDR3 has 14 amino acids. In nucleotides, the CDR3 is TGTGCCAGCAGCTTAGTCGTCAATTTGGATACGCAGTATTTT. Amino acid sequence: CASSLVVNLDTQYF.

The rearrangement joins TRBV30 to TRBJ2-1; TRBD2 agrees at 10 bases. This CDR3 contains 14 residues. Germline trimming cut 2 bases from V and 4 bases from J; bases unmatched to any gene: 2. Germline values: CDR1 GTSNPN, CDR2 SVGIG (reference sequence). The CDR3 DNA reads as TGTGCCTGGAGTAAAGCGGGGGGGTACAATGAGCAGTTCTTC. This sequence encodes CAWSKAGGYNEQFF.

The V gene is TRBV4-1, the J gene TRBJ1-2; D is unresolved. V was pared by 0 bases and J by 0 bases, with 11 bases between. The germline CDR1 and CDR2 sequences are MGHRA and YSYEKL. The CDR3 consists of 16 residues. For the CDR3, the DNA is TGCGCCAGCAGCCAAGAGCCAGCCAATTCTAACTATGGCTACACCTTC. It is translated as CASSQEPANSNYGYTF.

Comment on this clone: Different DNA sequences within this sample yield the same CDR3. The V and J genes are TRBV18 and TRBJ2-7; either TRBD1 or TRBD2 may supply D (5 bases each). CDR3 length: 12 residues. CDR1 KGHSH and CDR2 LQKENI come from the germline V gene. The germline V and J ends were trimmed by 2 bases and 4 bases, with 6 bases remaining between them. The CDR3 region is CASSPGGYEQYV. The CDR3, as DNA: TGTGCCAGCTCACCAGGGGGTTACGAGCAGTACGTC.

The rearrangement joins TRBV12-5 to TRBJ1-3; D is possibly TRBD1 (5 bases). Germline loops: CDR1 LGHNT, CDR2 FRNRAP. This CDR3 contains 15 residues. With 7 bases removed from V and 4 bases from J, the gap between germline ends came to 17 bases. CDR3 in amino acids: CASAPGTTLGNTIYF. The CDR3 DNA follows: TGTGCTAGTGCCCCCGGGACCACTCTAGGAAACACCATATATTTT.

The V gene is TRBV18, the J gene TRBJ2-3; 10 bases are shared with TRBD1. The CDR3 contains 15 residues. Germline values: CDR1 KGHSH, CDR2 LQKENI. With 6 bases clipped from V and 7 bases from J, the junction kept 10 bases outside the gene matches. The CDR3: CASSSPGQGENTQYF. For the CDR3, the DNA is TGTGCCAGCTCCTCCCCCGGACAGGGGGAAAATACGCAGTATTTT.